The 17 T cell receptor beta chains in this list originate from one sample, sequenced in a study of blood T cell repertoires in COVID-19. The protocol was immunoSEQ multiplex PCR, while the TCRdb copy is restricted to in-frame clones and leaves out a portion. The sample records about half a million clones, roughly nine tenths being singletons. Specimen: peripheral blood. The receptors stem from a young man with COVID-19, enrolled during active disease.

The chain carries TRBV4-2 and TRBJ1-1, with a possible D match to TRBD1 (6 bases). Germline lookup yields CDR1 LGHNA and CDR2 YNFKEQ. V was pared by 4 bases and J by 2 bases, with 14 bases between. The CDR3 spans 15 residues. The CDR3 DNA reads as TGTGCCAGCAGCCCCCTGGGGGGGCGCAACACTGAAGCTTTCTTT. This gives the protein CASSPLGGRNTEAFF.

The chain is built from TRBV11-2 and TRBJ2-1; maybe TRBD1 (5 bases). Germline values: CDR1 SGHAT, CDR2 FQNNGV. The CDR3 is 16 amino acids. The V gene lost 0 bases and the J gene lost 3 bases, with 12 bases spanning the gap. This CDR3 is CASSLDGAAIYNEQFF. The CDR3 DNA follows: TGTGCCAGCAGCTTAGATGGGGCGGCGATCTACAATGAGCAGTTCTTC.

This clone came up once. Other DNA sequences in the same sample also yield this CDR3. The V gene is TRBV7-9, the J gene TRBJ2-1, with TRBD2 matching over 13 bases. The CDR3 consists of 15 residues. V lost 1 base, J lost 7 bases, and 1 base stayed unmatched. Germline V gene data show CDR1 as SEHNR and CDR2 as FQNEAQ (reference sequence). This CDR3 reads CASSLGTSGSNEQFF. CDR3 nucleotide sequence: TGTGCCAGCAGCTTAGGGACTAGCGGGAGTAATGAGCAGTTCTTC.

CDR3 amino acids: CASSWEGDLDSPLHF. DNA for the CDR3: TGTGCCAGCAGTTGGGAGGGAGACTTGGATTCACCCCTCCACTTT. The genes are TRBV6-5 and TRBJ1-6; unclear D gene. With 4 bases removed from V and 8 bases from J, the gap between germline ends came to 15 bases. The CDR3 contains 15 residues. In germline, CDR1 is MNHEY, CDR2 SVGAGI.

The chain joins TRBV7-9 to TRBJ2-7, with 7 nucleotides matching TRBD1. The CDR3 consists of 13 residues. CDR1 is SEHNR, CDR2 FQNEAQ, per germline (reference sequence). With 5 bases clipped from V and 8 bases from J, the junction kept 9 bases outside the gene matches. In nucleotides, the CDR3 is TGTGCCAGCAGCCCGAGGGACAGACTGAAGCAGTACTTC. Its protein is CASSPRDRLKQYF.

This clone was seen a handful of times. J is TRBJ2-1 and V is TRBV5-4; TRBD2 matches 12 bases. This CDR3 contains 15 residues. In germline, CDR1 is SGHNT, CDR2 YYREEE (reference sequence). J gave up 5 bases and V 4 bases, and 4 bases lay outside the gene matches. CDR3 protein: CASSGRTSGNNEQFF. CDR3 DNA sequence: TGTGCCAGCAGCGGGCGGACTAGCGGGAACAATGAGCAGTTCTTC.

The CDR3 bases are TGTGCCAGCTGCGACAGGGGGATCAGGGAGCAGTTCTTC. It translates to CASCDRGIREQFF. J is TRBJ2-1 and V is TRBV7-9, with 9 bases fitting TRBD1. Germline CDR1 reads SEHNR; CDR2 reads FQNEAQ (reference sequence). The CDR3 contains 13 residues. J gave up 10 bases and V 8 bases, and 9 bases lay outside the gene matches.

The chain carries TRBV18 and TRBJ2-2, with 8 bases lining up with TRBD2. The J segment lost 6 bases and the V segment lost 3 bases, leaving 12 bases of the junction unmatched. The CDR3 has 17 residues. Per the germline V gene, CDR1 is KGHSH and CDR2 is LQKENI. CDR3: CASSPQLPGGPSGELFF. For the CDR3, the DNA is TGTGCCAGCTCACCCCAGCTACCGGGGGGGCCGTCCGGGGAGCTGTTTTTT.

This clone was found a few times. The rearrangement uses TRBV29-1 and TRBJ2-2; a weak D match, TRBD2 (5 bases). The V end lost 5 bases, the J end lost 2 bases, and 9 bases lay between the germline ends. CDR3 length equals 13 residues. CDR1 and CDR2 from the germline V gene are SQVTM and ANQGSEA. The DNA for the CDR3 is TGCAGCGTTTCCGGGGAAAACACCGGGGAGCTGTTTTTT. This gives the protein CSVSGENTGELFF.

This clone was seen more than once but under ten times. The chain's CDR3 is CASSLGTDNSPLHF. CDR3 bases: TGTGCCAGCAGCCTGGGGACAGATAATTCACCCCTCCACTTT. The V and J genes are TRBV7-9 and TRBJ1-6, with 7 bases identical to TRBD1. The CDR3 consists of 14 residues. V trimming: 5 bases; J trimming: 5 bases; junction bases outside the gene matches: 3. The germline gives CDR1 SEHNR, CDR2 FQNEAQ (reference sequence).

The chain has TRBV24-1 and TRBJ2-1; perhaps TRBD2 as D (5 bases). The germline V and J ends were trimmed by 4 bases and 6 bases, with 18 bases remaining between them. Germline CDR1 KGHDR, CDR2 SFDVKD. The CDR3 contains 16 residues. The DNA of the CDR3 is TGTGCCACCAGTGAGCCCGGAGATGGTCGGGGCAATGAGCAGTTCTTC. This encodes CATSEPGDGRGNEQFF.

This clone was picked up a small number of times. The gene calls are TRBV5-4 and TRBJ2-1, with a weak D call TRBD1 (6 bases). The CDR3 is 12 amino acids. CDR1 SGHNT and CDR2 YYREEE come from the germline V gene (reference sequence). Trimming stripped 4 bases from V and 8 bases from J, with 10 bases between. Here the CDR3 reads CASSEDSHEQFF. DNA of the CDR3: TGTGCCAGCAGCGAGGACAGCCATGAGCAGTTCTTC.

The chain has TRBV27 and TRBJ2-1; TRBD1 aligns across 7 bases. CDR3 length: 14 residues. Germline CDR1 reads MNHEY; CDR2 reads SMNVEV (reference sequence). Trimming cost V 5 bases and J 6 bases; bases outside gene matches: 7. CDR3 in amino acids: CASSIRGQSNEQFF. Written as DNA, the CDR3 is TGTGCCAGCAGTATAAGGGGGCAAAGCAATGAGCAGTTCTTC.

This chain joins TRBV5-1 and TRBJ2-7; possible D gene TRBD1, 5 bases. CDR1 and CDR2 (germline): SGHRS, YFSETQ. V lost 2 bases, J lost 2 bases, and 14 bases lay in between. The CDR3 length is 15 residues. CDR3 region: CASSFQRQKAYEQYF. The CDR3 DNA follows: TGCGCCAGCAGCTTTCAGCGACAGAAAGCCTACGAGCAGTACTTC.

As for this clone: Other DNA sequences in the same sample also yield this CDR3. The chain recombines TRBV3-1 (or the pseudogene TRBV3-2) with TRBJ2-3, with 7 bases matching TRBD2. After removal of 1 base from V and 2 bases from J, the junction contained 0 bases not matched to a gene. The germline V gene has CDR1 LGHDT and CDR2 YNNKEL (reference sequence). The CDR3 sequence is 14 residues long. CDR3 in amino acids: CASSQGLATDTQYF. CDR3 sequence (DNA): TGTGCCAGCAGCCAAGGACTAGCCACAGATACGCAGTATTTT.

The chain uses TRBV10-3 and TRBJ2-1; 7 nucleotides match TRBD1. V was clipped by 8 bases and J by 9 bases; unmatched bases: 22. Germline V gene sequence: CDR1 ENHRY, CDR2 SYGVKD. The CDR3 runs 17 residues. The CDR3 DNA is TGTGCCATCGACTTTGCCGACCGACAGGGAAGACCGGGTGAGCAGTTCTTC. Translated, it gives CAIDFADRQGRPGEQFF.

The rearrangement uses TRBV10-3 and TRBJ2-3; D ambiguous. V dropped 3 bases and J dropped 7 bases, with 11 bases sitting between them. This CDR3 region has 13 residues. Germline V gene data show CDR1 as ENHRY and CDR2 as SYGVKD. CDR3 residues: CAISDTASNTQYF. DNA for the CDR3: TGTGCCATCAGTGATACAGCCTCCAATACGCAGTATTTT.